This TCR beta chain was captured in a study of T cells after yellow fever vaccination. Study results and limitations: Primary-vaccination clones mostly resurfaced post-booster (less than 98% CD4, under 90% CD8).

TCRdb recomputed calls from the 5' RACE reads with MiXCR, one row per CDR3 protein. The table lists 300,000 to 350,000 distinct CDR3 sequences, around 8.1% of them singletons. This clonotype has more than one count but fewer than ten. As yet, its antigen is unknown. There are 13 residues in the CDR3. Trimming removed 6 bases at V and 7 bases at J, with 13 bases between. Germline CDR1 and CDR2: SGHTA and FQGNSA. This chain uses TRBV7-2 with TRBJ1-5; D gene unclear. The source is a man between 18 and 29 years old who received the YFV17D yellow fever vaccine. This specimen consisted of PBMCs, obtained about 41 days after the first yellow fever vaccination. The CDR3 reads CASSFDIYQPQHF. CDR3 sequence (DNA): TGTGCCAGCAGTTTTGACATTTACCAGCCCCAGCATTTT.